This T cell receptor beta chain comes out of a study of blood T cells in healthy people across ages (dated by TCRdb to 2013 to 2016). About the full investigation: In model experiments, roughly one uniquely barcoded TCR beta cDNA molecule per two T cells was captured by template switching. Age-related changes in TCR beta repertoire diversity were measured in the study by deep sequencing normalized with unique cDNA molecular identifiers. Donors were grouped into four age groups: young (average approximately 15 years), middle-aged (about 38), aged (62) and long-lived (over 80). Two additional independent replicas of 1 million unique cDNA reads from the same blood draw were analyzed for two donors (one aged 18 to 29 and one aged 80 or older). Broad study findings and their caveats: Observed TCR beta diversity per million T cells fell roughly linearly with age, and a significant reduction was already apparent by age roughly 40. Bulk unsorted PBMC profiling prevented conclusive comparison of naive and antigen-experienced compartments. Estimates of total diversity based on one million sequenced T cells were considered lower bounds and underestimates. The percentage of naive T cells measured by flow cytometry correlated strongly with observed TCR beta diversity. The CMV infection status of donors was not known, potentially confounding age-related changes in expanded clonotypes. Compared with the aged group, the long-lived group had more naive CD4+ T cells, fewer expanded clones and increased TCR diversity, a pattern suggesting age selection.

This clonotype was observed at least ten times. This receptor's antigen is unknown. Base qualities are not provided; no much larger clone lies one nucleotide away. Deletion took 3 bases off V and 3 bases off J, with a span of 13 bases between the germline ends. CDR1 and CDR2 are read off the germline V gene as SGHDT and YYEEEE. The CDR3 covers 15 residues, taking in both the cysteine and the phenylalanine. Only the CDR3 DNA stays, 45 bases, in frame from base 1. Library preparation employed 5' RACE. The run used an Illumina HiSeq 2500. A second PCR of roughly 6 to 11 cycles was run with a J-beta primer mix and a sample-barcoded 5' primer. A template-switch 5' adaptor carrying 12 random nucleotides introduced a unique molecular identifier onto each TCR beta cDNA molecule. Each sample yielded at least 2.5 million CDR3-containing paired-end reads. The Mint cDNA synthesis kit, primed by a TRBC-specific oligonucleotide, was used to synthesize first-strand cDNA from all RNA. All cDNA was treated with uracil-DNA glycosylase and then went through a first 18-cycle PCR with the universal primers M1SS and BC2_uni_R. As for the authors' bioinformatics: Normalization of each sample was performed by random selection of 1 million high-quality reads, each carrying a distinct molecular identifier. Reads with shared molecular identifiers were discarded instead of being binned into consensus sequences. CDR3 identification, clonotype clustering and error correction used MiTCR with a Q25 quality threshold and the strictest error-elimination algorithm. A nonparametric unseen species model with Euler transformation was used to estimate lower-bound total TCR beta diversity. Using fastp trimming at Q25 and MiXCR clonotype assembly, TCRdb reanalyzed the public sequencing data and kept in-frame beta chains. Identical CDR3 protein sequences are pooled into one entry, listed with their most common genes and DNA. None of the V and J calls come from the authors' own analysis; TCRdb made them. For this sample the table gives about 800,000 distinct CDR3 sequences, of which roughly 25% were detected only once. Of the sample, around 3.6% is held by the ten largest clones.

Donors were a few dozen systemically healthy Caucasian individuals from Russia aged about 6 to 100 years. Each donor gave approximately 9.3 milliliters of peripheral blood, collected into EDTA-treated Vacutainer tubes. Ficoll-Paque density-gradient centrifugation was used to isolate PBMCs, with at least 6.5 million per sample. Trizol reagent was used to extract total RNA from the PBMCs, yielding at least 6 micrograms per sample. The percentages of naive CD45RAhigh/CD27high T cells were determined by flow cytometry on a PBMC aliquot from every donor. These data are also associated with another study on T cells of mothers and their children. Drawing on the second study: Nine systemically healthy Caucasian individuals, comprising three mothers and their six children, were included as donors. cDNA synthesis consumed the entire amount of extracted RNA, loaded at around 1.4 ug RNA in each 15 ul reaction. Sample barcodes and 2-4 random nucleotides were added via the M1S primer in the second PCR. Over 10 million TCR beta CDR3 reads came from each mother, compared with 3.3 million or so reads from each child. Thymic selection shapes the output of TCR recombination in a similar way in related and unrelated pairs, and inherited differences have a minor effect. Normalized repertoire overlap was always slightly but never significantly higher in related than unrelated mother-child pairs. Persistent microchimeric T cell clones were not detected, at a sensitivity of about 99 clones per million clonotypes. The study used deep NGS to compare TCR beta repertoires of mothers and children, seeking features distinguishing related mother-child pairs from unrelated individuals. On average, the children were around 11 +/- 4 years old, while the mothers were approximately 40 +/- 4 years old. Libraries were sequenced on Illumina HiSeq 2000 with 100+100 nt paired-end reads after adapter ligation with NEBNext reagents. Mother and child libraries were prepared a month apart and sequenced in separate runs to prevent cross-contamination. Each donor had between roughly 450,000 and 2,300,000 distinct TCR beta clonotypes identified. Naive TCR beta clonotypes were estimated from low-frequency clonotypes matched to each donor's FACS-determined naive share, without sorting.

The TCR sequence derives from a boy between 10 and 17 years old in good health. Sequenced material: blood. The V gene is TRBV5-6 and the J gene is TRBJ2-1; the D segment could be TRBD1, given 5 matching bases. The nucleotide sequence reads as follows: TGTGCCAGCAGCTCCTCTACAGGTCACTACAATGAGCAGTTCTTC. This yields the protein CASSSSTGHYNEQFF.